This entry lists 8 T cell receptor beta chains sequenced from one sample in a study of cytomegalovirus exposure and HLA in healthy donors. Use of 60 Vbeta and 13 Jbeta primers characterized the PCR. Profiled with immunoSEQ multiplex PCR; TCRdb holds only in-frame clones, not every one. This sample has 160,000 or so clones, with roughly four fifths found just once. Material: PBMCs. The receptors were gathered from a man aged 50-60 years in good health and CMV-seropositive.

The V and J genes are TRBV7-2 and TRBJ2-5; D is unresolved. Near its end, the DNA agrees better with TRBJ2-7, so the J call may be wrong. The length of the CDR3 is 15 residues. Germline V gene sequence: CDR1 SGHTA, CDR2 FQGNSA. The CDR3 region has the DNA TGTGCCAGCAGCTCTGCGAGTGAAGCCGCCTACGAGCAGTACTTC. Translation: CASSSASEAAYEQYF.

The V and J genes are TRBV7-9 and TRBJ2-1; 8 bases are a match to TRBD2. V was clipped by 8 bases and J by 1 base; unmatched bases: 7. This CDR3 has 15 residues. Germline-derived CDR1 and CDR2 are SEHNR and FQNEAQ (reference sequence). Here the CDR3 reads CASLLAGGSYNEQFF. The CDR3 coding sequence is TGTGCCAGCCTCCTTGCGGGGGGTTCCTACAATGAGCAGTTCTTC.

The CDR3 region is CASSLSGTGGTEAFF. In DNA form, the CDR3 reads TGTGCCAGCAGCTTGTCCGGGACAGGGGGCACTGAAGCTTTCTTT. This sequence joins TRBV11-2 and TRBJ1-1; 11 bases agree with TRBD1. Germline V gene lookup returns CDR1 SGHAT and CDR2 FQNNGV. With V trimmed by 3 bases and J by 4 bases, 4 bases remained unmatched. The CDR3 has 15 residues.

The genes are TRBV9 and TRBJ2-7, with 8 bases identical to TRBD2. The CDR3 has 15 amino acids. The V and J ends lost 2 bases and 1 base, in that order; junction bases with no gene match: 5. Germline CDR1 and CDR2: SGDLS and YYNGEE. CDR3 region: CASSVGGALSYEQYF. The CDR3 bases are TGTGCCAGCAGCGTCGGGGGGGCCCTTTCCTACGAGCAGTACTTC.

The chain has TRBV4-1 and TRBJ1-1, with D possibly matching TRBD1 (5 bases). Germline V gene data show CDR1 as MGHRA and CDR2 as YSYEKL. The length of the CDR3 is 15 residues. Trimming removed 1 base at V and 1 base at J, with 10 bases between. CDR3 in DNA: TGCGCCAGCAGCCAAGGATCGACAGCGAACACTGAAGCTTTCTTT. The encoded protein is CASSQGSTANTEAFF.

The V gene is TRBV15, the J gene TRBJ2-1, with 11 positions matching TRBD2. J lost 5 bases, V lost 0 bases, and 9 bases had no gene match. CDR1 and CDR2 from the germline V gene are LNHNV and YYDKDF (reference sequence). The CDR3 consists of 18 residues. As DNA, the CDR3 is TGTGCCACCAGCAGAGATCTCGTTAGCGGGAGGGTCGACAATGAGCAGTTCTTC. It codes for CATSRDLVSGRVDNEQFF.

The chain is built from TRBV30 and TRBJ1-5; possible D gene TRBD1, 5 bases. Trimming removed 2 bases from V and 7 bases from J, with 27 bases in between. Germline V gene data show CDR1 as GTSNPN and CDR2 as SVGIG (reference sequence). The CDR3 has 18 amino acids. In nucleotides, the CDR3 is TGTGCCTGGAGTCCCCGCCCTGGCCAGGGAGGGTTGAACCAGCCCCAGCATTTT. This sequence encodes CAWSPRPGQGGLNQPQHF.

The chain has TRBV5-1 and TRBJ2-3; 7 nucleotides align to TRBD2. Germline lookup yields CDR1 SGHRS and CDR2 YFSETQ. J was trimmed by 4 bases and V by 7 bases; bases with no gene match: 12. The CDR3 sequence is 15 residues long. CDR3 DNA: TGCGCCAGCCTAGACGGGCTGGGAGGGCCAGATACGCAGTATTTT. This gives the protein CASLDGLGGPDTQYF.